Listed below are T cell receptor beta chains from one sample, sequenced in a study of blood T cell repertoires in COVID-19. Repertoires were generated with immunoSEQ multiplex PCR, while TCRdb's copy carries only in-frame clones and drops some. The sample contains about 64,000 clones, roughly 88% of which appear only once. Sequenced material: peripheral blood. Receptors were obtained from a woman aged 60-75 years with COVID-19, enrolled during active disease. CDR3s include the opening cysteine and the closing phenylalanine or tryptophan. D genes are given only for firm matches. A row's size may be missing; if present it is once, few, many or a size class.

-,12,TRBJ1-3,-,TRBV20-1,TGCAGTGCTAGTGCGGGGGGAAACACCATATATTTT,CSASAGGNTIYF
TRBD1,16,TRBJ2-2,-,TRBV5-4,TGTGCCAGCAGCGTTACAAGGGACAGGGCGACCGGGGAGCTGTTTTTT,CASSVTRDRATGELFF
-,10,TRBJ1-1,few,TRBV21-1,TGTGCCAGCAGCCTACTGGAAGCTTTCTTT,CASSLLEAFF
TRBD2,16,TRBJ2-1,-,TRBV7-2,TGTGCCAGCAGCCCCCAATTGGGACTAGTCGAGGGAGTGCAGTTCTTC,CASSPQLGLVEGVQFF
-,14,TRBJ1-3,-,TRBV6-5,TGTGCCAGCAGCCAGACAGAGACAGGAAACACCATATATTTT,CASSQTETGNTIYF
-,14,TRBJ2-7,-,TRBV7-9,TGTGCCAGCAGCTTAGTACAGGAGCCCTACGAGCAGTACTTC,CASSLVQEPYEQYF
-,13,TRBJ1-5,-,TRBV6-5,TGTGCCAGCCTAAGACAGGTTAATCAGCCCCAGCATTTT,CASLRQVNQPQHF
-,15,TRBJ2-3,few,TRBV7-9,TGTGCCAGCAGCTTACTAGCCCCCGCCACAGATACGCAGTATTTT,CASSLLAPATDTQYF
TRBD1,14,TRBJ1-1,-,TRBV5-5,TGTGCCAGCAGCTACGGAGGGGGCAGTACTGAAGCTTTCTTT,CASSYGGGSTEAFF
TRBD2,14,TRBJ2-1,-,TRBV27,TGTGCCAGCAGCCCGGGACTAGCGGGCAATGAGCAGTTCTTC,CASSPGLAGNEQFF
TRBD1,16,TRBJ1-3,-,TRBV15,TGTGCCACCAGCAGAGACGGGACAGTCTCTGGAAACACCATATATTTT,CATSRDGTVSGNTIYF
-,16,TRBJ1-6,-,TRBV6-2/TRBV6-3,TGTGCCAGCAGCCCCTTTTGGGGGCTTCGTAATTCACCCCTCCACTTT,CASSPFWGLRNSPLHF
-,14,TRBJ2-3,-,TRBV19,TGTGCCAGCGACGGGGGGCAACCCGCAGATACGCAGTATTTT,CASDGGQPADTQYF
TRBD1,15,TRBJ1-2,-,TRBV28,TGTGCCAGTCACTCGCCGGGACAGGGGGACTATGGCTACACCTTC,CASHSPGQGDYGYTF
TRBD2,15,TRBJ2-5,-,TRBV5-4,TGTGCCAGCAGTCGGACTAGCGGGGGCCAAGAGACCCAGTACTTC,CASSRTSGGQETQYF
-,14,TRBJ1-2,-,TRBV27,TGTGCCAGCAGTTCCTCGACAGGCGAGAATGGCTACACCTTC,CASSSSTGENGYTF
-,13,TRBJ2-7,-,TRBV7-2,TGTGCCAGCAGCCCACTTTCTTCCTACGAGCAGTACTTC,CASSPLSSYEQYF
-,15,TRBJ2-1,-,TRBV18,TGTGCCAGCTCACCTGGTCGGGACTCCTACAATGAGCAGTTCTTC,CASSPGRDSYNEQFF
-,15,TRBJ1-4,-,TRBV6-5,TGTGCCAGCTTGGATTTGCCTACGGGTGGGGAAAAACTGTTTTTT,CASLDLPTGGEKLFF
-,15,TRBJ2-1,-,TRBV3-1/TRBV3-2,TGTGCCAGCAGCCAAGGAGGGACTCCATACAATGAGCAGTTCTTC,CASSQGGTPYNEQFF
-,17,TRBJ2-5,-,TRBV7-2,TGTGCCAGCAGCTTAGGGGCAGACCCTTATACAGGGGAGACCCAGTACTTC,CASSLGADPYTGETQYF
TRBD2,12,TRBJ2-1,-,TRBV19,TGTGCCAGTACCGGGAGGGCAAATGAGCAGTTCTTC,CASTGRANEQFF
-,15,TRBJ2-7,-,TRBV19,TGTGCCAGCCGTGGAGGGGCAGGAACCTCCTACGAGCAGTACTTC,CASRGGAGTSYEQYF
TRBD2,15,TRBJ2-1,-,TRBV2,TGTGCCAGCAGTGTTGGGGGAGGGTCCTACAATGAGCAGTTCTTC,CASSVGGGSYNEQFF
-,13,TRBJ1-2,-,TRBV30,TGTGCCTGGAAATGGGGGGGCTACTATGGCTACACCTTC,CAWKWGGYYGYTF
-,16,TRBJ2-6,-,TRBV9,TGTGCCAGCACCCCAGGGGGGAGGTCTGGGGCCAACGTCCTGACTTTC,CASTPGGRSGANVLTF
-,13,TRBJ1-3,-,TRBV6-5,TGTGCCAGCAGTCGCGATCTTGGAAACACCATATATTTT,CASSRDLGNTIYF
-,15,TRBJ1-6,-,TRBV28,TGTGCCAGCAGTACAACCGGGTCCTCGTGGTCACCCCTCCACTTT,CASSTTGSSWSPLHF
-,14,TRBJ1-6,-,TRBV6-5,TGTGCCAGCAGCCTGGAGCCCCCCTGGGGCACCCTCCACTTT,CASSLEPPWGTLHF
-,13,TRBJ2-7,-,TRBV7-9,TGTGCCAGCAGCGCGCGGAGAGGGCACGAGCAGTACTTC,CASSARRGHEQYF
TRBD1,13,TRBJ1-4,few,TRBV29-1,TGCAGCGCCAAGACAGGGAGGAGTGAAAAACTGTTTTTT,CSAKTGRSEKLFF
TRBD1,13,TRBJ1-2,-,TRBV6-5,TGTGCCAGCAGGGCGGGACAGGACTATGGCTACACCTTC,CASRAGQDYGYTF
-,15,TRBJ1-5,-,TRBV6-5,TGTGCCAGCACCTCTTTAGCCTCTAGCAATCAGCCCCAGCATTTT,CASTSLASSNQPQHF
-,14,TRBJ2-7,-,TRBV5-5,TGTGCCAGCAGCTCTGACAGTTCGACATACGAGCAGTACTTC,CASSSDSSTYEQYF
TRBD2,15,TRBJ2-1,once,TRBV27,TGTGCCAGCAGTTTATTGCGGGAGGCCCACAATGAGCAGTTCTTC,CASSLLREAHNEQFF
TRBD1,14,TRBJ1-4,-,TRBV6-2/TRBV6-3,TGTGCCAGCAGTTACCCCAGGGGGGACTGGAAACTGTTTTTT,CASSYPRGDWKLFF
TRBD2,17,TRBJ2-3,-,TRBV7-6,TGTGCCAGCAGCTCACGTATTAGCGGGGGAGACACAGATACGCAGTATTTT,CASSSRISGGDTDTQYF
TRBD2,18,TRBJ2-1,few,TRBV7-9,TGTGCCAGCAGCTCCCGGACGGGACTAGCGGACGGCGGCGATGAGCAGTTCTTC,CASSSRTGLADGGDEQFF
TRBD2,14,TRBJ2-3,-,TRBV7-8,TGTGCCAGCACAGCTAGCGGGGGGGCAGATACGCAGTATTTT,CASTASGGADTQYF
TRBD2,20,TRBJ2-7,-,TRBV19,TGTGCCAGTAGTATGGGTAGGGGACTAGCGGGAGGGAAGGGGTCCTACGAGCAGTACTTC,CASSMGRGLAGGKGSYEQYF
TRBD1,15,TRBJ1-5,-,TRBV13,TGTGCCAGCAACATTAGAGGCAGGGGGAATCAGCCCCAGCATTTT,CASNIRGRGNQPQHF
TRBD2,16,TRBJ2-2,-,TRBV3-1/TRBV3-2,TGTGCCAGCAGCCAAGGCCTAGCGGGGGACACCGGGGAGCTGTTTTTT,CASSQGLAGDTGELFF
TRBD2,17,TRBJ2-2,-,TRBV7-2,TGTGCCAGCAGCCCAAGGGGACTAGCGGGAGGGACCGGGGAGCTGTTTTTT,CASSPRGLAGGTGELFF
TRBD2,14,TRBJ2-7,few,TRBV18,TGTGCCAGCTCACCCGGGGGGGCGGCCTACGAGCAGTACTTC,CASSPGGAAYEQYF